What follows are 18 T cell receptor beta chains derived from one specimen sequenced in a study of T cell clonality in common variable immunodeficiency. These TCRs' antigens remain unknown. The study, taken as a whole, reports: Fewer deletions and N-nucleotide insertions were reportedly seen in common variable immunodeficiency TCR beta sequences.

Libraries were prepared by immunoSEQ multiplex PCR; TCRdb keeps only in-frame clonotypes and omits some of them. The sample has more than 8,000 clones, none seen only once. What was sequenced was peripheral blood mononuclear cells. The receptors originated from a human donor with common variable immunodeficiency.

The table lists this clone with a few counts. The junction departs from the called germline gene at one end, perhaps through a read error. The CDR3 end falls 3 residues outside the read, so it is completed with the germline J gene. The rearrangement joins TRBV19 to TRBJ1-1, with 9 bases lining up with TRBD1. The CDR3 loop spans 15 amino acids. Germline V gene lookup returns CDR1 LNHDA and CDR2 SQIVND (reference sequence). CDR3 loop: CAKRRTGGRNTEAFF. Incomplete CDR3 DNA: TGTGCCAAGAGGAGAACAGGGGGCAGGAACACGGAA.

About this clone: An end of the junction does not agree with germline; a read error may underlie this. The CDR3 is cut off 3 residues early in the read; its end comes from the germline J gene. The chain is built from TRBV7-9 and TRBJ2-1; D ambiguous. The CDR3 covers 13 residues. Germline values: CDR1 SEHNR, CDR2 FQNEAQ (reference sequence). CDR3 DNA, as far as it was read: TGTTCCAGCAGCTTACGGGTGGCTCATGAG. Its translation: CSSSLRVAHE. The full CDR3 protein reads CSSSLRVAHEQFF.

This clone was observed many times. The sequenced fragment ends 3 residues before the CDR3 boundary, so the rest is inferred from the germline J gene. The rearrangement joins TRBV2 to TRBJ2-7, with 8 bases aligning to TRBD2. V dropped 6 bases and J dropped 6; count of bases not matched to a gene: 7. Germline CDR1 and CDR2: SNHLY and FYNNEI. The CDR3 runs to 13 residues. The sequenced part of the CDR3 DNA is TGTGCCAGCAGACAGCGGGAGCGCTCCGAG. Amino acid sequence: CASRQRERSE. The whole CDR3 protein is CASRQRERSEQYF.

Within the sample, this clone is medium-sized. The DNA ends 3 residues before the CDR3 does, and the rest of the CDR3 is filled in from the germline J gene. This chain links TRBV2 with TRBJ2-2, with D possibly TRBD2 on 5 matching bases. The V and J ends lost 10 bases and 5 bases respectively, with 14 bases between them. CDR1 and CDR2 from the germline V gene are SNHLY and FYNNEI. This CDR3 contains 13 residues. CDR3 DNA (partial): TGTGCCAACACTCACGGGGAGACCGGGGAG. Translation gives CANTHGETGE. The whole CDR3 reads CANTHGETGELFF.

This clone was seen repeatedly, ten times or more. The sequenced fragment ends 3 residues before the CDR3 boundary, so the rest is inferred from the germline J gene. The chain employs TRBV6-2 or TRBV6-3 and TRBJ2-3; D uncertain. Germline-derived CDR1 and CDR2 are MNHEY and SVGEGT. The length of the CDR3 is 13 residues. V dropped 2 bases and J dropped 3 bases, with 6 bases sitting between them. CDR3 DNA (partial): TGTGCCAGCAGTTACCCCAATACAGATACG. Amino acid sequence: CASSYPNTDT. The whole CDR3 sequence reads CASSYPNTDTQYF.

This clone was seen many times. Read data end 3 residues before the CDR3 end; the end is taken from the germline J gene. V and J are TRBV7-2 and TRBJ1-2; TRBD1 agrees at 7 bases. The germline CDR1 and CDR2 sequences are SGHTA and FQGNSA. Trimming took 0 bases from V and 4 from J; bases not matched to a gene: 2. The CDR3 covers 14 residues. CDR3 DNA, as far as it was read: TGTGCCAGCAGCTTAGCGGGACAGCTCTATGGC. It codes for CASSLAGQLYG. The CDR3 reads in full as CASSLAGQLYGYTF.

At least ten counts were recorded for this clone. Sequencing ends 3 residues short of the CDR3 end; the germline J gene provides the rest. This chain uses TRBV7-9 with TRBJ1-2, with TRBD1 matching over 8 bases. The CDR3 consists of 13 residues. From germline, CDR1 is SEHNR and CDR2 FQNEAQ (reference sequence). The CDR3 loop reads CASSLGQGSFYTF. The CDR3 bases that were read are TGTGCCAGCAGCTTAGGACAGGGGTCGTTC.

This clone was seen ten or more times. Coverage ceases 3 residues before the CDR3 finishes, and the germline J gene fills in the end. This chain joins TRBV20-1 and TRBJ2-1; 10 positions agree with TRBD2. V was pared by 3 bases and J by 1 base, with 9 bases of the junction left unmatched. The CDR3 is 17 residues long. Germline values: CDR1 DFQATT, CDR2 SNEGSKA (reference sequence). CDR3 loop: CSASRNLAGVSYNEQFF. CDR3 bases read: TGCAGTGCTAGTCGCAATCTAGCGGGGGTATCCTACAATGAG.

This clone was counted at least ten times. The read gets to within 3 residues of the CDR3 end, and the germline J gene fills in the rest. The chain combines TRBV18 with TRBJ1-1; the D is unclear. Germline V lookup: CDR1 KGHSH, CDR2 LQKENI. The V gene lost 5 bases and the J gene lost 4 bases, with 17 bases spanning the gap. The CDR3 runs to 15 residues. The part of the CDR3 DNA that was read is TGTGCCAGCTCATCGGTACAGAGCTTGGGCACTGAA. Amino acid sequence: CASSSVQSLGTE. The entire CDR3 is CASSSVQSLGTEAFF. Full variable domain (missing parts from reference TRBV18 and TRBJ1-1): NAGVMQNPRHLVRRRGQEARLRCSPMKGHSHVYWYRQLPEEGLKFMVYLQKENIIDESGMPKERFSAEFPKEGPSILRIQQVVRGDSAAYFCASSSVQSLGTEAFFGQGTRLTVV.

This clone appeared many times. The read stops 3 residues short of the end of the CDR3; the missing end is completed from the germline J gene. The chain carries TRBV20-1 and TRBJ1-2; weak D call: TRBD1 (5 bases). The CDR3 consists of 13 residues. V was cut by 2 bases and J by 6 bases, with 13 bases left in between. Germline assignment: CDR1 DFQATT and CDR2 SNEGSKA (reference sequence). This CDR3 reads CSARPQGSDGYTF. The CDR3 bases that were read are TGCAGTGCTAGACCCCAGGGATCGGATGGC.

This clone was observed at least ten times. Sequencing ends 3 residues short of the CDR3 end; the germline J gene provides the rest. The chain couples TRBV19 to TRBJ2-1; TRBD2 agrees at 13 bases. The V gene's germline CDR1 is LNHDA and CDR2 SQIVND (reference sequence). This CDR3 comprises 16 residues. With V trimmed by 4 bases and J by 9 bases, 9 bases remained unmatched. Partial CDR3 DNA: TGTGCCAGTAGTACCTGGACTAGCGGGGGAGGTGTTGAG. Its translation is CASSTWTSGGGVE. The CDR3 reads in full as CASSTWTSGGGVEQFF.

By share, this clone ranks as medium-sized (0.01 to 0.1%). The chain's CDR3 is CASRKTGGSYNEQFF. The sequenced CDR3 bases are TGTGCCAGCAGAAAAACAGGGGGCTCCTACAATGAG. The chain employs TRBV2 and TRBJ2-1; TRBD1 aligns across 8 bases. The sequence runs out 3 residues before the end of the CDR3; the remainder is reconstructed from the germline J gene. Germline V gives CDR1 SNHLY, CDR2 FYNNEI. This CDR3 spans 15 amino acids. V shed 6 bases, J shed 0 bases, and the junction held 4 bases outside the gene matches.

This clone was seen many times. This chain's CDR3 is CSARVLAGASYNEQFF. The sequenced part of the CDR3 DNA is TGCAGTGCTAGAGTTCTAGCGGGAGCCTCCTACAATGAG. The J gene is TRBJ2-1, the V gene TRBV20-1; 10 bases fit TRBD2. Sequencing ends 3 residues short of the CDR3 end; the germline J gene provides the rest. From germline, CDR1 is DFQATT and CDR2 SNEGSKA (reference sequence). The CDR3 loop spans 16 amino acids. Trimming cost V 1 base and J 0 bases; bases outside gene matches: 3.

This clone was observed a few times. The CDR3 end is not reached by the read, which stops 3 residues before it; the germline J gene fills it in. The chain joins TRBV6-2 or TRBV6-3 to TRBJ2-7; 8 bases are a match to TRBD1. This CDR3 is built from 16 residues. From germline, CDR1 is MNHEY and CDR2 SVGEGT. After removal of 8 bases from V and 1 base from J, the junction contained 13 bases not matched to a gene. The covered CDR3 bases are TGTGCCAGCGGGGAACAGGGGGTTGATACTTCCTACGAG. It codes for CASGEQGVDTSYE. The whole CDR3 protein is CASGEQGVDTSYEQYF.

Ten or more counts support this clone. The CDR3 extends 3 residues past the end of the read, so its final part is completed from the germline J gene. The chain employs TRBV9 and TRBJ2-5, with 8 bases aligning to TRBD1. The CDR3 has 15 amino acids. The J segment lost 5 bases and the V segment lost 4 bases, leaving 10 bases of the junction unmatched. CDR1 and CDR2 from the germline V gene are SGDLS and YYNGEE. Partial CDR3 DNA: TGTGCCAGCAGCCAAGGGACAGGTTTGGCGGAGACC. Its protein product is CASSQGTGLAET. The whole CDR3 region reads CASSQGTGLAETQYF. The full variable domain, rest sourced from reference TRBV9 and TRBJ2-5, is DSGVTQTPKHLITATGQRVTLRCSPRSGDLSVYWYQQSLDQGLQFLIQYYNGEERAKGNILERFSAQQFPDLHSELNLSSLELGDSALYFCASSQGTGLAETQYFGPGTRLLVL.

Many counts were recorded for this clone. The same CDR3 also results from other DNA sequences found in this sample. The part of the CDR3 DNA that was read is TGTGCCAGCAGCTTAGCACTCTCCTACAATGAG. This translates into CASSLALSYNE. The whole CDR3 is CASSLALSYNEQFF. The V call is TRBV7-9, the J call TRBJ2-1; D unclear. The read terminates 3 residues ahead of where the CDR3 ends, so the germline J gene completes it. CDR1 and CDR2 from the germline V gene are SEHNR and FQNEAQ (reference sequence). The CDR3 totals 14 residues. Trimming removed 0 bases from V and 0 bases from J, with 3 bases in between.

This clone is labeled medium-sized. The sequence runs out 3 residues before the end of the CDR3; the remainder is reconstructed from the germline J gene. The chain links TRBV10-1 to TRBJ2-3; 14 nucleotides align to TRBD2. Germline CDR1 is WNHNN and CDR2 is SYGVQD (reference sequence). With V trimmed by 3 bases and J by 4 bases, 6 bases remained unmatched. CDR3 length: 17 residues. CDR3 protein: CASSDPGLAGDADTQYF. Partial CDR3 DNA: TGCGCCAGCAGTGACCCGGGACTAGCGGGAGATGCAGATACG.

In this sample, this clone turned up many times. The CDR3 extends 3 residues past the end of the read, so its final part is completed from the germline J gene. The chain carries TRBV10-2 and TRBJ2-1; D gene unclear. The CDR3 sequence is 12 residues long. With 6 bases removed from V and 6 bases from J, the gap between germline ends came to 9 bases. Germline CDR1 and CDR2: WSHSY and SAAADI. The CDR3 loop is CASRGSANEQFF. The CDR3 DNA, read in part, is TGCGCCAGCAGAGGGTCTGCCAATGAG.